The 9 T cell receptor beta chains presented below share a single source sample, sequenced in a study of blood T cell repertoires in COVID-19. The method was immunoSEQ multiplex PCR; TCRdb's version includes in-frame clones alone and lacks a portion of them. Of some 230,000 clones in the sample, around 89% are singletons; the top ten hold more than 3%. The sequencing input was PBMCs or T cells enriched from blood (not recorded which). The receptors were sampled from a woman in her late teens or twenties in a cohort exposed to, infected with or recovered from COVID-19 (not recorded which).

The chain employs TRBV2 and TRBJ2-1; the match to TRBD2 covers 12 bases. The CDR3 sequence is 19 residues long. Germline V CDR1 and CDR2: SNHLY, FYNNEI. V gave up 4 bases and J gave up 10 bases; unmatched junction bases: 20. The DNA for the CDR3 is TGTGCCAGCAGTGGGAAGCGTGGGAATCTAGCGGGGGGGCCGGGGGAGCAGTTCTTC. It codes for CASSGKRGNLAGGPGEQFF. Variable domain in full (rest from reference TRBV2 and TRBJ2-1): EPEVTQTPSHQVTQMGQEVILRCVPISNHLYFYWYRQILGQKVEFLVSFYNNEISEKSEIFDDQFSVERPDGSNFTLKIRSTKLEDSAMYFCASSGKRGNLAGGPGEQFFGPGTRLTVL.

The genes are TRBV5-1 and TRBJ2-1; D remains ambiguous. Per germline, CDR1 SGHRS and CDR2 YFSETQ. CDR3 length: 13 amino acids. Trimming stripped 0 bases from V and 9 bases from J, with 10 bases between. The CDR3 sequence is CASSLEVSGEQFF. CDR3 nucleotide sequence: TGCGCCAGCAGCTTGGAGGTGTCGGGTGAGCAGTTCTTC.

The CDR3 sequence: CASSLAPGEGSPLHF. The CDR3 bases are TGCGCCAGCAGCTTGGCCCCCGGGGAAGGCTCACCCCTCCACTTT. The chain employs TRBV5-1 and TRBJ1-6; D unclear. Germline V gene data show CDR1 as SGHRS and CDR2 as YFSETQ. This CDR3 is 15 amino acids long. V lost 0 bases and J lost 10, with 14 bases in between. The full variable domain, completed using reference TRBV5-1 and TRBJ1-6, is KAGVTQTPRYLIKTRGQQVTLSCSPISGHRSVSWYQQTPGQGLQFLFEYFSETQRNKGNFPGRFSGRQFSNSRSEMNVSTLELGDSALYLCASSLAPGEGSPLHFGNGTRLTVT.

The chain employs TRBV2 and TRBJ2-1, with TRBD2 identical over 10 bases. Unmatched junction bases numbered 3, after V lost 3 bases and J lost 7 bases. The CDR3 length is 14 residues. Germline loops: CDR1 SNHLY, CDR2 FYNNEI. The CDR3 sequence is CASSESGGGNEQFF. For the CDR3, the DNA is TGTGCCAGCAGTGAGAGCGGGGGGGGGAATGAGCAGTTCTTC.

The chain is built from TRBV5-4 and TRBJ2-5, with 10 bases matching TRBD2. Germline-derived CDR1 and CDR2 are SGHNT and YYREEE (reference sequence). The CDR3 runs 17 residues. Unmatched junction bases numbered 14, after V lost 5 bases and J lost 4 bases. The CDR3 region is CASRLEGSGGAGETQYF. The CDR3 region has the DNA TGTGCCAGCAGACTGGAGGGGAGCGGGGGGGCCGGAGAGACCCAGTACTTC.

The chain combines TRBV30 with TRBJ1-1; D is undetermined. Trimming pared 2 bases from V and 4 bases from J, leaving 11 bases between. This CDR3 spans 13 amino acids. Germline V gene data show CDR1 as GTSNPN and CDR2 as SVGIG (reference sequence). The CDR3 reads CAWSFGEGTEAFF. CDR3 DNA: TGTGCCTGGAGTTTCGGGGAGGGCACTGAAGCTTTCTTT.

The J gene is TRBJ1-1, the V gene TRBV7-3; no firm D call. Germline CDR1 and CDR2: SGHTA and FQGTGA. This CDR3 has 12 residues. The V end lost 4 bases, the J end lost 2 bases, and 5 bases lay between the germline ends. This chain's CDR3 is CASSSVNTEAFF. DNA of the CDR3: TGTGCCAGCAGCTCAGTTAACACTGAAGCTTTCTTT.

This rearrangement joins TRBV11-1 to TRBJ2-3, with 8 bases matching TRBD2. The germline V gene has CDR1 SGHAT and CDR2 FQDESV (reference sequence). V was pared by 0 bases and J by 3 bases, with 8 bases of the junction left unmatched. This CDR3 contains 17 residues. The CDR3 sequence: CASSLAPPAGVTDTQYF. For the CDR3, the DNA is TGTGCCAGCAGCTTAGCCCCACCAGCGGGAGTGACAGATACGCAGTATTTT.

V is TRBV5-1 and J is TRBJ1-6; 8 bases fit TRBD1. The CDR3 contains 16 residues. Unmatched junction bases numbered 14, after V lost 5 bases and J lost 10 bases. CDR1 is SGHRS, CDR2 YFSETQ, per germline. The CDR3 reads CASSEQGQGVGSPLHF. DNA for the CDR3: TGCGCCAGCAGTGAGCAAGGACAGGGAGTAGGGTCACCCCTCCACTTT.